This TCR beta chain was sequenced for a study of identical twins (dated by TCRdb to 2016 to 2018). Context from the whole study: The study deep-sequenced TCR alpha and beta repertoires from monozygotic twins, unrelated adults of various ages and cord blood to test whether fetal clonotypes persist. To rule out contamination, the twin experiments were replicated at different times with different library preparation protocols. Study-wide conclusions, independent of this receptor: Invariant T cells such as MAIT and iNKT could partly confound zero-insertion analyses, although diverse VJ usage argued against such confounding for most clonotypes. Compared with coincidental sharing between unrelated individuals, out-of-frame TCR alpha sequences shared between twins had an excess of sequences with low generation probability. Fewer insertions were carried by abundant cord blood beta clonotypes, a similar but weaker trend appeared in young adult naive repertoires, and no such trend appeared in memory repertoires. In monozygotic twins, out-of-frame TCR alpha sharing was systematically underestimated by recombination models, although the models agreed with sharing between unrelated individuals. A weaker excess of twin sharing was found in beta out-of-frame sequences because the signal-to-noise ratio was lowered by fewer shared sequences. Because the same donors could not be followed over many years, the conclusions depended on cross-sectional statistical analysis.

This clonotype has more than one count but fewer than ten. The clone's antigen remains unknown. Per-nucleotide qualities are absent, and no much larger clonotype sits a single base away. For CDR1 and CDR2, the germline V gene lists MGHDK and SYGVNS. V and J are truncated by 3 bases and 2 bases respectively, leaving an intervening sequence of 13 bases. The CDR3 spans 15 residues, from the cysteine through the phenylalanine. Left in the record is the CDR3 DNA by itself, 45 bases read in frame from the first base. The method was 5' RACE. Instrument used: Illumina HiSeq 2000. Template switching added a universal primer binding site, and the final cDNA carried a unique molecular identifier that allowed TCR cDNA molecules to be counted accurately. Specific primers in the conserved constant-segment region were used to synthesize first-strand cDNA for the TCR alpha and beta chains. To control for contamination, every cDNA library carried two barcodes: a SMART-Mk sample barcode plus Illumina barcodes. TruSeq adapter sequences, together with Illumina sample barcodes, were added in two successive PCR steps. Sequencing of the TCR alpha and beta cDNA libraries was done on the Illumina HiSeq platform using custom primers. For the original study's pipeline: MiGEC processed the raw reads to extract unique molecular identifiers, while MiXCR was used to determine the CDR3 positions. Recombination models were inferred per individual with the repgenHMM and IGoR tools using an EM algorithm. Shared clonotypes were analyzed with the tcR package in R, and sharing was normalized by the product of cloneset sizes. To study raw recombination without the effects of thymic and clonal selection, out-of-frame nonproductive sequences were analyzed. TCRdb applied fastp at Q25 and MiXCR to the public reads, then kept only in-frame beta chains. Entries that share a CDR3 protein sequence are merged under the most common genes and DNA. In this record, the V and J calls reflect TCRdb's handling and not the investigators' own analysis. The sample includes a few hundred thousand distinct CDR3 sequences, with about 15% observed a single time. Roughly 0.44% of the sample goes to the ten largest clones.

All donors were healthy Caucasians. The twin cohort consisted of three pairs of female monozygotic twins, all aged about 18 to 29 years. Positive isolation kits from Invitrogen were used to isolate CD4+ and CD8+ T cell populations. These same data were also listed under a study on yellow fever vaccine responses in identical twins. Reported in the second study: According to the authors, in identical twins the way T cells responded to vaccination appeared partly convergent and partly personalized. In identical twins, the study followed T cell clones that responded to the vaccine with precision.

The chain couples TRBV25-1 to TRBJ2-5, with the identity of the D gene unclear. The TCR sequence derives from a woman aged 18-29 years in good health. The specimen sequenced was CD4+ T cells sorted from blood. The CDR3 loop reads CASSDRNPRQETQYF. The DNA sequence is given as TGTGCCAGCAGTGATAGGAACCCAAGACAAGAGACCCAGTACTTC.